This passage covers 24 T cell receptor beta chains from one sample sequenced in a study of blood T cells in healthy people across ages. Sample-barcoded 5' priming and a J-beta primer mix drove a second PCR of roughly 6 to 12 cycles. Via MiXCR, TCRdb re-called the 5' RACE reads, giving one row per CDR3 protein. This sample has hundreds of thousands of distinct CDR3 sequences; 58% occur once, and the top ten carry around 22%. Sequenced sample: blood. The receptors stem from a man younger than 40 in good health.

This clonotype was recorded a few times. The chain joins TRBV29-1 to TRBJ1-1; the match to TRBD1 covers 7 bases. Germline V lookup: CDR1 SQVTM, CDR2 ANQGSEA. The CDR3 extends over 14 amino acids. The V and J ends lost 2 bases and 5 bases, in that order; junction bases with no gene match: 8. This chain's CDR3 is CSVESGTASTEAFF. CDR3 bases: TGCAGCGTTGAATCCGGGACAGCGAGTACTGAAGCTTTCTTT.

The chain links TRBV27 to TRBJ2-1, with D perhaps matching TRBD1 or TRBD2 (5 bases each). Trimming took 0 bases from V and 10 from J, leaving 16 bases between them. The V gene's germline CDR1 is MNHEY and CDR2 SMNVEV (reference sequence). The CDR3 is 15 amino acids. The DNA for the CDR3 is TGTGCCAGCAGTTTATCCGGCGAGGGGCGATGGGAGCAGTTCTTC. It encodes CASSLSGEGRWEQFF.

The rearrangement joins TRBV7-9 to TRBJ1-2; the match to TRBD1 covers 8 bases. Germline CDR1 SEHNR, CDR2 FQNEAQ (reference sequence). Trimming took 2 bases from V and 4 from J; bases not matched to a gene: 6. The CDR3 sequence is 15 residues long. CDR3 nucleotides: TGTGCCAGCAGCTTAAAGGCAGGGGGCGTCTATGGCTACACCTTC. Amino acid sequence: CASSLKAGGVYGYTF. Supplemented by reference TRBV7-9 and TRBJ1-2, the full variable domain reads DTGVSQNPRHKITKRGQNVTFRCDPISEHNRLYWYRQTLGQGPEFLTYFQNEAQLEKSRLLSDRFSAERPKGSFSTLEIQRTEQGDSAMYLCASSLKAGGVYGYTFGSGTRLTVV.

The V call is TRBV20-1, the J call TRBJ1-3; D possibly corresponds to TRBD1 (6 bases). Germline CDR1 DFQATT, CDR2 SNEGSKA (reference sequence). V was pared by 4 bases and J by 7 bases, with 14 bases between. This CDR3 spans 13 amino acids. CDR3 sequence reads: CSAIREGDNTIYF. DNA for the CDR3: TGCAGTGCTATCCGCGAGGGGGACAACACCATATATTTT.

The rearrangement uses TRBV3-1 and TRBJ2-1; D is possibly TRBD2 (6 bases). V was clipped by 2 bases and J by 10 bases, with 6 bases between them. Germline lookup yields CDR1 LGHDT and CDR2 YNNKEL (reference sequence). The CDR3 sequence is 11 residues long. For the CDR3, the DNA is TGTGCCAGCAGCCAAACTAGCGAGCAGTTCTTC. Translating gives CASSQTSEQFF.

This sequence joins TRBV6-1 and TRBJ2-2; 11 nucleotides line up with TRBD2. V lost 6 bases, J lost 1 base, and 7 bases stayed unmatched. This CDR3 has 17 amino acids. Per the germline V gene, CDR1 is MNHNS and CDR2 is SASEGT. This chain's CDR3 is CASSGYGTSGNTGELFF. CDR3 nucleotides: TGTGCCAGCAGCGGGTACGGGACTAGCGGGAACACCGGGGAGCTGTTTTTT.

This clonotype was seen only a few times. The chain joins TRBV20-1 to TRBJ1-5, with D possibly TRBD1 on 6 matching bases. Germline CDR1 is DFQATT and CDR2 is SNEGSKA (reference sequence). V dropped 0 bases and J dropped 6 bases, with 12 bases sitting between them. The CDR3 totals 14 residues. The CDR3 loop reads CSARDATGSQPQHF. The CDR3 coding sequence is TGCAGTGCTAGAGATGCCACAGGGTCTCAGCCCCAGCATTTT.

V usage is TRBV10-3 and J usage is TRBJ2-1; 7 nucleotides line up with TRBD2. Germline V lookup: CDR1 ENHRY, CDR2 SYGVKD. This CDR3 has 15 amino acids. Unmatched junction bases numbered 8, after V lost 5 bases and J lost 4 bases. CDR3 loop: CAISNSGFGYNEQFF. CDR3 nucleotides: TGTGCCATCAGTAATAGCGGGTTCGGTTACAATGAGCAGTTCTTC.

V is TRBV7-2 and J is TRBJ2-2; the match to TRBD2 covers 7 bases. V trimming: 2 bases; J trimming: 4 bases; junction bases outside the gene matches: 7. The CDR3 covers 16 residues. Germline CDR1 reads SGHTA; CDR2 reads FQGNSA. The CDR3 DNA is TGTGCCAGCAGCTTAAGGGCGGGAGTAGCCACCGGGGAGCTGTTTTTT. Protein: CASSLRAGVATGELFF.

This sequence joins TRBV14 and TRBJ2-7; 12 bases fit TRBD2. J was trimmed by 7 bases and V by 4 bases; bases with no gene match: 17. The CDR3 totals 18 residues. Germline V gives CDR1 SGHDN, CDR2 FVKESK. The CDR3 is CASSPWTSGTQRSDEQYF. In DNA, the CDR3 is TGTGCCAGCAGCCCTTGGACTAGCGGGACTCAACGCTCGGATGAGCAGTACTTC.

The gene calls are TRBV20-1 and TRBJ1-4; D gene unclear. Between the trimmed V and J ends, which lost 5 bases and 6 bases, there was a span of 16 bases. From germline, CDR1 is DFQATT and CDR2 SNEGSKA (reference sequence). The CDR3 spans 14 residues. The CDR3 DNA reads as TGCAGTGCTCACGATAATAATGGGGATGAAAAACTGTTTTTT. This codes for CSAHDNNGDEKLFF.

Only a few counts were recorded for this clonotype. This chain links TRBV5-1 with TRBJ2-7; 7 bases line up with TRBD2. Germline CDR1 is SGHRS and CDR2 is YFSETQ. The junction had 13 bases not matched to a gene; V was cut back by 3 bases and J by 4 bases. The CDR3 has 16 residues. The CDR3 coding sequence is TGCGCCAGCAGCTCCCAAGGAGGAAGCGGGGCTTACGAGCAGTACTTC. This gives the protein CASSSQGGSGAYEQYF.

The CDR3 DNA is TGTGCCGGCTTTGTAGGGGCAGGTGGGACTGAAGCTTTCTTT. Translated, it gives CAGFVGAGGTEAFF. The chain is built from TRBV7-2 and TRBJ1-1, with a tentative D call TRBD1 (5 bases). From germline, CDR1 is SGHTA and CDR2 FQGNSA. The CDR3 extends over 14 amino acids. Deletions cut 11 bases from V and 5 bases from J, with 21 bases between. Using reference TRBV7-2 and TRBJ1-1 for the parts outside the CDR3, the full variable domain is GAGVSQSPSNKVTEKGKDVELRCDPISGHTALYWYRQSLGQGLEFLIYFQGNSAPDKSGLPSDRFSAERTGGSVSTLTIQRTQQEDSAVYLCAGFVGAGGTEAFFGQGTRLTVV.

In its sample, this clonotype was seen a few times. The chain uses TRBV7-2 and TRBJ2-7, with 9 nucleotides matching TRBD2. Losses at the gene ends were 1 base for V and 4 bases for J; bases not matched to a gene: 14. Germline CDR1 and CDR2: SGHTA and FQGNSA. This CDR3 is built from 18 residues. CDR3 region: CASSLETGSVSGSYEQYF. The CDR3 nucleotides read TGTGCCAGCAGCTTAGAAACAGGGTCTGTTAGCGGGAGTTACGAGCAGTACTTC.

This clonotype was seen only a few times. The chain recombines TRBV29-1 with TRBJ2-1; the match to TRBD2 covers 11 bases. This CDR3 region has 12 residues. Germline loops: CDR1 SQVTM, CDR2 ANQGSEA. Unmatched junction bases numbered 1, after V lost 4 bases and J lost 8 bases. Here the CDR3 reads CSVGLAGYEQFF. CDR3 coding DNA: TGCAGCGTTGGACTAGCGGGATATGAGCAGTTCTTC.

This clonotype was picked up a small number of times. The gene calls are TRBV20-1 and TRBJ2-5; no clear D. V was shortened by 1 base and J by 5 bases, with 8 bases between the two germline ends. The germline V gene encodes CDR1 DFQATT and CDR2 SNEGSKA (reference sequence). CDR3 size: 12 residues. The CDR3 is CSARAPTETQYF. The DNA for the CDR3 is TGCAGTGCTAGAGCCCCGACTGAGACCCAGTACTTC.

The gene calls are TRBV4-2 and TRBJ1-6; 7 bases line up with TRBD1. The J segment lost 8 bases and the V segment lost 2 bases, leaving 6 bases of the junction unmatched. The CDR3 runs 15 residues. From germline, CDR1 is LGHNA and CDR2 YNFKEQ. The CDR3 reads CASSQPGQRDSPLHF. CDR3 DNA sequence: TGTGCCAGCAGCCAACCGGGACAGCGGGATTCACCCCTCCACTTT.

In its sample, this clonotype was seen once. The gene calls are TRBV7-9 and TRBJ1-2; D call uncertain. V lost 1 base, J lost 4 bases, and 10 bases lay in between. This CDR3 comprises 14 residues. CDR1 and CDR2 (germline): SEHNR, FQNEAQ (reference sequence). Here the CDR3 reads CASSLGWQFYGYTF. In DNA, the CDR3 is TGTGCCAGCAGCTTAGGATGGCAATTCTATGGCTACACCTTC.

CDR3 in DNA: TGTGCCAGCGGACAGCCCTACGGGGGCTACACCTTC. This sequence encodes CASGQPYGGYTF. The chain recombines TRBV6-5 with TRBJ1-2; D might be TRBD1 (6 bases). V gave up 8 bases and J gave up 8 bases, with 15 bases separating them. The CDR3 sequence is 12 residues long. Germline CDR1 is MNHEY and CDR2 is SVGAGI.

The rearrangement joins TRBV7-8 to TRBJ2-7, with 8 bases fitting TRBD2. The J call is doubtful: the DNA matches TRBJ2-5 better. Germline values: CDR1 SGHVS, CDR2 FQNEAQ. This CDR3 region has 17 residues. CDR3 loop: CASSQTGGRRSRETQYF. In DNA, the CDR3 is TGTGCCAGCAGTCAAACCGGCGGGAGGAGGAGTAGGGAGACCCAGTACTTC.

This chain connects TRBV2 to TRBJ1-2; the D gene is possibly TRBD1 (5 bases). This CDR3 has 12 amino acids. The ends were cut back, 6 bases at V and 4 bases at J, with 9 bases in the middle. Germline CDR1 SNHLY, CDR2 FYNNEI. CDR3 coding DNA: TGTGCCAGCAGGGACACCCTCTATGGCTACACCTTC. Protein product: CASRDTLYGYTF.

The chain recombines TRBV24-1 with TRBJ2-1; D remains ambiguous. Germline V gives CDR1 KGHDR, CDR2 SFDVKD. V dropped 5 bases and J dropped 5 bases, with 6 bases sitting between them. The CDR3 is made up of 12 amino acids. CDR3 amino acids: CATSVSDNEQFF. In nucleotides, the CDR3 is TGTGCCACCAGTGTTTCTGACAATGAGCAGTTCTTC.

Only a few counts were recorded for this clonotype. The V gene is TRBV7-2, the J gene TRBJ2-7; TRBD2 aligns across 10 bases. CDR3 length equals 13 residues. V lost 8 bases to trimming and J lost 4 bases; unmatched junction nucleotides: 5. In germline, CDR1 is SGHTA, CDR2 FQGNSA. Written as DNA, the CDR3 is TGTGCCAGCGCTAGCGGGGGCACTTACGAGCAGTACTTC. Protein product: CASASGGTYEQYF. The variable domain in full, with the rest retrieved from reference TRBV7-2 and TRBJ2-7, is GAGVSQSPSNKVTEKGKDVELRCDPISGHTALYWYRQSLGQGLEFLIYFQGNSAPDKSGLPSDRFSAERTGGSVSTLTIQRTQQEDSAVYLCASASGGTYEQYFGPGTRLTVT.

Comment on this clonotype: Sequence at one end of the junction differs from germline and may be a read error. The chain uses TRBV7-7 and TRBJ2-1, with 8 bases identical to TRBD2. This CDR3 has 14 amino acids. Germline CDR1 is SSHAT and CDR2 is FNYEAQ (reference sequence). For the CDR3, the DNA is TGTGCTAGCAGCTTGGGGACTAGTCGTCATGAGCAGTTCTTC. Protein sequence: CASSLGTSRHEQFF.